This T cell receptor (beta chain) emerged from a study of shared clonotypes between healthy human individuals. Sequenced by immunoSEQ multiplex PCR; TCRdb stores in-frame clones only, minus some. The data show a few million clones, 85% to 95% seen once. The CDR3 extends over 15 amino acids. J was trimmed by 6 bases and V by 0 bases; bases with no gene match: 1. Germline V lookup: CDR1 MGHRA, CDR2 YSYEKL. The count of this clone is one. The antigen is undetermined. There were only Caucasian adults among the donors, and all lived in Nashville, Tennessee. Study results and limitations: Clonotypes which were not shared had lower generation probabilities than clonotypes that all four donors shared. Expectations were that clonotype sharing among donors would be affected by sequencing depth.

Specimen: naive CD4+ T cells from PBMCs. The subset is: CD45RA+ positively selected. The clonotype comes from a man between 18 and 29 years old in good health. Some clones in this sample may be carry-over from other donors' samples. The chain is built from TRBV4-1 and TRBJ2-6; 8 nucleotides align to TRBD1. This CDR3 reads CASSQETGVANVLTF. The CDR3 coding sequence is TGCGCCAGCAGCCAAGAGACAGGGGTGGCCAACGTCCTGACTTTC.